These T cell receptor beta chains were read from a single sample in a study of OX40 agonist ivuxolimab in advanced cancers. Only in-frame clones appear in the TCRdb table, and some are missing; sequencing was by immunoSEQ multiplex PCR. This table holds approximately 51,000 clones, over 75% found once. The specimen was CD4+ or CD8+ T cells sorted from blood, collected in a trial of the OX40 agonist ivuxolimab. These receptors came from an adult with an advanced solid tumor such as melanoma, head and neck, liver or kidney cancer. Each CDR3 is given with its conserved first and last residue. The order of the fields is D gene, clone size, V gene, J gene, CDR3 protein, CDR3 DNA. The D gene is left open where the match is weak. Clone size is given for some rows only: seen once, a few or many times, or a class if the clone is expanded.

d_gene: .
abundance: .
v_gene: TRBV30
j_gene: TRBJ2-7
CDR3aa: CAWSVLSRTNYEQYF
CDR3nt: TGTGCCTGGAGTGTATTGTCCAGGACAAACTACGAGCAGTACTTC

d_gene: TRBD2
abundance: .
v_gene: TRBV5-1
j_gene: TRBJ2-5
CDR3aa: CASSLDGRRQETQYF
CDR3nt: TGCGCCAGCAGCTTGGACGGGAGGAGGCAAGAGACCCAGTACTTC

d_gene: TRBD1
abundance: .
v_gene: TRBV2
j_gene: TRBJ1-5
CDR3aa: CASNRDRGGNQPQHF
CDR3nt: TGTGCCAGCAATCGAGACAGGGGAGGCAATCAGCCCCAGCATTTT

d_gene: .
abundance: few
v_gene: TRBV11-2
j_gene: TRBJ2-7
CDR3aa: CASSLGSGTYEQYF
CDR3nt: TGTGCCAGCAGCTTAGGTAGCGGTACCTACGAGCAGTACTTC

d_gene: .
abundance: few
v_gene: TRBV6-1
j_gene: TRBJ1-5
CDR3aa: CASSRAGGNQPQHF
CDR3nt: TGTGCCAGCAGCCGGGCAGGGGGCAATCAGCCCCAGCATTTT

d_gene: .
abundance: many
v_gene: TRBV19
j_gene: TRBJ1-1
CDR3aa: CASSPLVAGTEAFF
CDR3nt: TGTGCCAGTAGTCCATTAGTCGCGGGAACTGAAGCTTTCTTT

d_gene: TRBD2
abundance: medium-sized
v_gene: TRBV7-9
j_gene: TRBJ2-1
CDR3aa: CASIRVGGSHEQFF
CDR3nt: TGTGCCAGCATTAGGGTCGGCGGGAGCCATGAGCAGTTCTTC

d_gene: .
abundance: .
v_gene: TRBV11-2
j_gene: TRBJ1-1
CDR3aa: CASSLVSAPEAFF
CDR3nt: TGTGCCAGCAGCTTAGTCTCCGCGCCTGAAGCTTTCTTT

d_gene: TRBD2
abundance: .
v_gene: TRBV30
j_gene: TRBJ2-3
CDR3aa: CAWSVGEGLDTQYF
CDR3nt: TGTGCCTGGAGTGTAGGGGAGGGGTTAGATACGCAGTATTTT

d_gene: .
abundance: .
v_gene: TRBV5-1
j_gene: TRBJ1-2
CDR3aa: CASSFAGPQEHGYTF
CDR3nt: TGCGCCAGCAGCTTCGCCGGGCCCCAGGAGCATGGCTACACCTTC